These 23 T cell receptor beta chains share one sample of origin, sequenced in a study of cytomegalovirus exposure and HLA in healthy donors. The primer mix had 60 Vbeta and 13 Jbeta primers. Only in-frame clones appear in the TCRdb table, and some are missing; sequencing was by immunoSEQ multiplex PCR. The repertoire has roughly 140,000 clones, about 73% of them found once; the top ten carry about 3%. The specimen was PBMCs. The receptor source for this set is a middle-aged man in good health and CMV-seropositive.

The chain employs TRBV11-2 and TRBJ2-1, with a weak D call TRBD2 (7 bases). Germline V gene lookup returns CDR1 SGHAT and CDR2 FQNNGV. V dropped 1 base and J dropped 8 bases, with 12 bases sitting between them. This CDR3 is built from 14 residues. CDR3 nucleotide sequence: TGTGCCAGCAGCTTAGCGGGGGGCCCCTATGAGCAGTTCTTC. This sequence encodes CASSLAGGPYEQFF. Based on the CDR3 plus reference TRBV11-2 and TRBJ2-1, the full variable domain is EAGVAQSPRYKIIEKRQSVAFWCNPISGHATLYWYQQILGQGPKLLIQFQNNGVVDDSQLPKDRFSAERLKGVDSTLKIQPAKLEDSAVYLCASSLAGGPYEQFFGPGTRLTVL.

The gene calls are TRBV5-1 and TRBJ1-5; the D is unclear. Germline lookup yields CDR1 SGHRS and CDR2 YFSETQ. The CDR3 is 15 residues long. Trimming shortened V by 4 bases and J by 5 bases, and 16 bases separated the two germline ends. The CDR3 sequence: CASSPWSGYDQPQHF. The CDR3 bases are TGCGCCAGCAGCCCCTGGTCCGGGTATGATCAGCCCCAGCATTTT.

This clone was observed a single time. This CDR3 is CASSVAGSDTQYF. CDR3 sequence (DNA): TGTGCCAGCAGTGTGGCAGGGTCAGATACGCAGTATTTT. The chain employs TRBV25-1 and TRBJ2-3; a weak D match, TRBD1 (5 bases). V was clipped by 4 bases and J by 4 bases, with 9 bases between them. The CDR3 is made up of 13 amino acids. Looked up from germline, CDR1 is MGHDK and CDR2 is SYGVNS. Combining the CDR3 with reference TRBV25-1 and TRBJ2-3 gives the whole variable domain EADIYQTPRYLVIGTGKKITLECSQTMGHDKMYWYQQDPGMELHLIHYSYGVNSTEKGDLSSESTVSRIRTEHFPLTLESARPSHTSQYLCASSVAGSDTQYFGPGTRLTVL.

The J gene is TRBJ2-3, the V gene TRBV11-2; 8 bases map to TRBD2. Per the germline V gene, CDR1 is SGHAT and CDR2 is FQNNGV. After removal of 4 bases from V and 0 bases from J, the junction contained 15 bases not matched to a gene. The CDR3 spans 19 residues. In DNA, the CDR3 is TGTGCCAGCAGCTCCATCACGATTCGACTAGCGAAGAGCACAGATACGCAGTATTTT. This encodes CASSSITIRLAKSTDTQYF.

The V call is TRBV19, the J call TRBJ1-1; 7 nucleotides align to TRBD1. Germline CDR1 and CDR2: LNHDA and SQIVND (reference sequence). Trimming at V came to 6 bases and at J to 10 bases, leaving 11 bases not matched to a gene. The CDR3 is made up of 13 amino acids. CDR3 bases: TGTGCCAGTAGCCCCCGGGACAGTCGAGGAGCTTTCTTT. Translating gives CASSPRDSRGAFF.

The chain has TRBV9 and TRBJ2-3; TRBD2 matches 10 bases. The V gene end was trimmed by 4 bases and the J gene end by 0 bases; junction bases not matched to a gene: 8. This CDR3 is built from 17 residues. CDR1 is SGDLS, CDR2 YYNGEE, per germline. For the CDR3, the DNA is TGTGCCAGCAGCCTCCGCGGACTAGCGGCAAGCACAGATACGCAGTATTTT. Its protein product is CASSLRGLAASTDTQYF.

V usage is TRBV9 and J usage is TRBJ2-1; 13 bases are shared with TRBD2. This CDR3 is built from 19 residues. The V and J ends lost 2 bases and 8 bases, in that order; junction bases with no gene match: 16. Germline V gives CDR1 SGDLS, CDR2 YYNGEE. CDR3 region: CASSVIPGTSGIMTYEQFF. The CDR3 nucleotides read TGTGCCAGCAGCGTCATCCCCGGGACTAGCGGGATTATGACTTATGAGCAGTTCTTC. Full variable domain (missing parts from reference TRBV9 and TRBJ2-1): DSGVTQTPKHLITATGQRVTLRCSPRSGDLSVYWYQQSLDQGLQFLIQYYNGEERAKGNILERFSAQQFPDLHSELNLSSLELGDSALYFCASSVIPGTSGIMTYEQFFGPGTRLTVL.

The chain carries TRBV6-1 and TRBJ2-3; 8 bases line up with TRBD2. Germline V gene data show CDR1 as MNHNS and CDR2 as SASEGT. This CDR3 has 15 residues. The V and J ends lost 7 bases and 5 bases, in that order; junction bases with no gene match: 11. CDR3 in amino acids: CASKTSGSYGDTQYF. The CDR3, as DNA: TGTGCCAGCAAGACGAGCGGGAGCTATGGAGATACGCAGTATTTT.

The genes are TRBV27 and TRBJ2-7; maybe TRBD1 (6 bases). Germline V gives CDR1 MNHEY, CDR2 SMNVEV (reference sequence). V was clipped by 5 bases and J by 4 bases, with 12 bases between them. This CDR3 region has 13 residues. CDR3 sequence (DNA): TGTGCCAGCAGTCTCCAGGACAGTTACGAGCAGTACTTC. Residues: CASSLQDSYEQYF.

The chain uses TRBV7-9 and TRBJ1-1, with TRBD1 matching 7 bases. Per germline, CDR1 SEHNR and CDR2 FQNEAQ (reference sequence). V lost 5 bases, J lost 4 bases, and 7 bases stayed unmatched. The CDR3 sequence is 14 residues long. The CDR3: CASSPTGRITEAFF. CDR3 nucleotide sequence: TGTGCCAGCAGCCCGACAGGGAGGATCACTGAAGCTTTCTTT. Together with reference TRBV7-9 and TRBJ1-1, the CDR3 gives the full variable domain: DTGVSQNPRHKITKRGQNVTFRCDPISEHNRLYWYRQTLGQGPEFLTYFQNEAQLEKSRLLSDRFSAERPKGSFSTLEIQRTEQGDSAMYLCASSPTGRITEAFFGQGTRLTVV.

The V gene is TRBV7-9, the J gene TRBJ2-3, with D perhaps matching TRBD1 (6 bases). V lost 5 bases to trimming and J lost 0 bases, with 9 bases between them. The CDR3 contains 14 residues. CDR1 is SEHNR, CDR2 FQNEAQ, per germline (reference sequence). The CDR3 nucleotides are TGTGCCAGCAGCATAGGACAGAGCACAGATACGCAGTATTTT. It encodes CASSIGQSTDTQYF.

The chain has TRBV28 and TRBJ1-4; possibly TRBD1 for D (6 bases). This CDR3 comprises 14 residues. Trimming left V 3 bases short and J 4 bases short, with 9 bases between. The germline CDR1 and CDR2 sequences are MDHEN and SYDVKM. Written as DNA, the CDR3 is TGTGCCAGCAGTTTGGACAGCCTTAATGAAAAACTGTTTTTT. Translation gives CASSLDSLNEKLFF. Based on the CDR3 plus reference TRBV28 and TRBJ1-4, the full variable domain is DVKVTQSSRYLVKRTGEKVFLECVQDMDHENMFWYRQDPGLGLRLIYFSYDVKMKEKGDIPEGYSVSREKKERFSLILESASTNQTSMYLCASSLDSLNEKLFFGSGTQLSVL.

As to this clone: Germline is not matched at one junction end, which may reflect a read error. The rearrangement links TRBV7-9 to TRBJ2-1; D gene unclear. This CDR3 spans 11 amino acids. CDR1 and CDR2 (germline): SEHNR, FQNEAQ (reference sequence). The CDR3 DNA reads TGTTCCAGCAGCCTTGAGTATGAGCAGTTCTTC. This sequence encodes CSSSLEYEQFF.

The CDR3 DNA is TGTGCCAGCAGCTTAGGGGCAGTAGGATACGAGCAGTACTTC. Translating gives CASSLGAVGYEQYF. The chain couples TRBV7-6 to TRBJ2-7; no clear D. This CDR3 has 14 amino acids. Trimming cost V 1 base and J 4 bases, with 11 bases left between them. Germline-derived CDR1 and CDR2 are SGHVS and FNYEAQ. The full variable domain, rest sourced from reference TRBV7-6 and TRBJ2-7, is GAGVSQSPRYKVTKRGQDVALRCDPISGHVSLYWYRQALGQGPEFLTYFNYEAQQDKSGLPNDRFSAERPEGSISTLTIQRTEQRDSAMYRCASSLGAVGYEQYFGPGTRLTVT.

On this clone: The junction shows a germline mismatch at one end, possibly a read error. The CDR3 protein is CASSVDSGSGETQYF. The CDR3 nucleotides are TGTGCCAGTAGTGTAGATAGCGGGAGCGGGGAGACCCAGTACTTC. The chain recombines TRBV19 with TRBJ2-5; the match to TRBD2 covers 9 bases. The CDR3 is made up of 15 amino acids. Per the germline V gene, CDR1 is LNHDA and CDR2 is SQIVND (reference sequence). The full variable domain, in which reference TRBV19 and TRBJ2-5 provide the parts outside the CDR3, is DGGITQSPKYLFRKEGQNVTLSCEQNLNHDAMYWYRQDPGQGLRLIYYSQIVNDFQKGDIAEGYSVSREKKESFPLTVTSAQKNPTAFYLCASSVDSGSGETQYFGPGTRLLVL.

This clone was counted a few times. V usage is TRBV28 and J usage is TRBJ1-2, with 7 bases matching TRBD1. The trim removed 10 bases at V and 8 bases at J, leaving 10 bases unmatched. The CDR3 spans 12 residues. CDR1 MDHEN and CDR2 SYDVKM come from the germline V gene. The CDR3 loop reads CATRDSVDGYTF. The CDR3 coding sequence is TGTGCCACCCGGGACAGCGTTGACGGCTACACCTTC.

The genes are TRBV7-2 and TRBJ2-3; D may be TRBD2 (6 bases). Germline V lookup: CDR1 SGHTA, CDR2 FQGNSA. The CDR3 is made up of 16 amino acids. Trimming shortened V by 1 base and J by 0 bases, and 11 bases separated the two germline ends. The CDR3 reads CASSLGWGESTDTQYF. The CDR3 DNA is TGTGCCAGCAGCTTAGGGTGGGGGGAAAGCACAGATACGCAGTATTTT.

The chain has TRBV7-9 and TRBJ1-1, with D unresolved. The CDR3 sequence is 13 residues long. Germline V gene sequence: CDR1 SEHNR, CDR2 FQNEAQ (reference sequence). With 5 bases removed from V and 1 base from J, the gap between germline ends came to 8 bases. The CDR3 region has the DNA TGTGCCAGCAGCCTGACACAGAACACTGAAGCTTTCTTT. Its translation: CASSLTQNTEAFF.

The J gene is TRBJ1-1, the V gene TRBV6-1; TRBD1 matches 7 bases. V shed 3 bases, J shed 0 bases, and the junction held 4 bases outside the gene matches. The CDR3 extends over 15 amino acids. From germline, CDR1 is MNHNS and CDR2 SASEGT. CDR3 DNA: TGTGCCAGCAGTGACAGGGGGGCGGTGAACACTGAAGCTTTCTTT. It yields the protein CASSDRGAVNTEAFF.

The chain links TRBV2 to TRBJ2-1, with 13 bases identical to TRBD2. This CDR3 region has 15 residues. V dropped 6 bases and J dropped 9; count of bases not matched to a gene: 8. The V gene's germline CDR1 is SNHLY and CDR2 FYNNEI. The CDR3 protein is CASRAGLAGVGEQFF. The CDR3 DNA reads TGTGCCAGCAGGGCTGGACTAGCGGGAGTGGGTGAGCAGTTCTTC. The entire variable domain, with the rest obtained from reference TRBV2 and TRBJ2-1, is as follows: EPEVTQTPSHQVTQMGQEVILRCVPISNHLYFYWYRQILGQKVEFLVSFYNNEISEKSEIFDDQFSVERPDGSNFTLKIRSTKLEDSAMYFCASRAGLAGVGEQFFGPGTRLTVL.

This chain connects TRBV7-2 to TRBJ2-7, with a weak D call TRBD1 (6 bases). The CDR3 is 15 residues long. CDR1 is SGHTA and CDR2 is FQGNSA in the germline V gene. V dropped 5 bases and J dropped 5 bases, with 19 bases sitting between them. The CDR3 reads CASSDQGFKGNEQYF. In nucleotides, the CDR3 is TGTGCCAGCAGCGACCAGGGGTTCAAGGGGAACGAGCAGTACTTC.

This chain connects TRBV18 to TRBJ1-2; TRBD1 is a possible D gene (6 bases). Germline loops: CDR1 KGHSH, CDR2 LQKENI. The CDR3 loop spans 14 amino acids. Trimming cost V 1 base and J 8 bases, with 14 bases left between them. CDR3 coding DNA: TGTGCCAGCTCACCACGGGCACAGGGAAAAGGCTACACCTTC. Protein product: CASSPRAQGKGYTF.

This clone was seen a few times. The V call is TRBV5-1, the J call TRBJ2-3; 8 bases agree with TRBD2. The CDR3 is 15 residues long. J was trimmed by 4 bases and V by 4 bases; bases with no gene match: 8. Germline V gene sequence: CDR1 SGHRS, CDR2 YFSETQ. In DNA form, the CDR3 reads TGCGCCAGCAGCATAGGCCCGGGGGGGGCAGATACGCAGTATTTT. Encoded protein: CASSIGPGGADTQYF.